The clone carrying this TCR beta chain was observed a handful of times. Its cognate antigen is unknown. Memory CD4+ cells were defined as CD4+CD45RO+CD25-. Semi-nested PCR with Nested Universal Primer A followed constant-region reverse priming of full-length variable regions. Each CDR3 protein is one row after TCRdb ran MiXCR on the 5' RACE reads. Of just under 65,000 distinct CDR3 sequences listed, 22% are singletons. With V trimmed by 1 base and J by 5 bases, 10 bases remained unmatched. This CDR3 has 17 amino acids. Germline-derived CDR1 and CDR2 are LGHNA and YSLEER. Overall study results and limits: Tumor memory CD4+ T cell TCR gene usage was found to cluster with blood and lymph node memory CD4+ cells and with lymph node naive CD4+ cells. Greatest tumor Treg TCR overlap was with tumor naive CD4+ cells.

The chain carries TRBV4-3 and TRBJ2-2, with 7 bases identical to TRBD2. The TCR sequence derives from a female donor with breast cancer. The sequenced material came from memory CD4+ T cells sorted from a lymph node. The subset was: memory CD4+ T cells, CD4+CD45RO+CD25-. CDR3 sequence: CASSQGKAGAWTGELFF. As DNA, the CDR3 is TGCGCCAGCAGCCAAGGGAAGGCGGGAGCGTGGACCGGGGAGCTGTTTTTT.